One and the same sample provided the 9 T cell receptor beta chains below, sequenced in a study of control samples from healthy donors and cancer patients. Assay: immunoSEQ multiplex PCR; the TCRdb copy retains only in-frame clones and omits some. The sample carries some 150,000 clones, more than 80% recorded once. Sequenced: blood. Source of these receptors: a man younger than 30 in good health.

This chain uses TRBV6-1 with TRBJ2-2, with TRBD2 matching over 12 bases. The trim removed 3 bases at V and 0 bases at J, leaving 5 bases unmatched. There are 18 residues in the CDR3. Germline CDR1 reads MNHNS; CDR2 reads SASEGT. The CDR3 sequence is CASSERLAGASNTGELFF. In DNA form, the CDR3 reads TGTGCCAGCAGTGAGAGACTAGCGGGGGCATCGAACACCGGGGAGCTGTTTTTT.

The J gene is TRBJ2-3, the V gene TRBV4-1; TRBD2 matches at 8 bases. CDR3 length: 16 residues. V lost 1 base, J lost 1 base, and 4 bases stayed unmatched. Germline CDR1 reads MGHRA; CDR2 reads YSYEKL. CDR3: CASSQVQAGGTDTQYF. The CDR3 nucleotides read TGCGCCAGCAGCCAAGTTCAAGCGGGGGGCACAGATACGCAGTATTTT.

The chain joins TRBV6-5 to TRBJ1-2; D might be TRBD1 (6 bases). V was pared by 6 bases and J by 3 bases, with 11 bases between. The CDR3 contains 13 residues. Germline assignment: CDR1 MNHEY and CDR2 SVGAGI. CDR3: CASSAGQHYGYTF. CDR3 bases: TGTGCCAGCAGCGCAGGACAGCACTATGGCTACACCTTC.

The CDR3 spells CASSVGGWGKYQETQYF. The CDR3 DNA sequence: TGTGCCAGCAGCGTAGGGGGCTGGGGGAAGTACCAAGAGACCCAGTACTTC. V usage is TRBV9 and J usage is TRBJ2-5; D could derive from TRBD1 or TRBD2 (5 bases each). This CDR3 is 17 amino acids long. The V end was cut by 0 bases, the J end by 0 bases, with 15 bases between. The germline CDR1 and CDR2 sequences are SGDLS and YYNGEE. The full variable domain, rest sourced from reference TRBV9 and TRBJ2-5, is DSGVTQTPKHLITATGQRVTLRCSPRSGDLSVYWYQQSLDQGLQFLIQYYNGEERAKGNILERFSAQQFPDLHSELNLSSLELGDSALYFCASSVGGWGKYQETQYFGPGTRLLVL.

This rearrangement joins TRBV20-1 to TRBJ1-1; 7 nucleotides line up with TRBD1. This CDR3 has 11 amino acids. The ends lost 6 bases at V and 3 bases at J; junction bases unmatched: 1. Germline loops: CDR1 DFQATT, CDR2 SNEGSKA (reference sequence). DNA for the CDR3: TGCAGTGCCCAGGGGGACACTGAAGCTTTCTTT. Translation gives CSAQGDTEAFF.

The CDR3 nucleotides read TGTGCCAGTAAGTTTGGGGGGAACAATCAGCCCCAGCATTTT. It yields the protein CASKFGGNNQPQHF. The chain is built from TRBV19 and TRBJ1-5, with a possible D match to TRBD1 (5 bases). From germline, CDR1 is LNHDA and CDR2 SQIVND (reference sequence). This CDR3 is built from 14 residues. The V end lost 7 bases, the J end lost 3 bases, and 13 bases lay between the germline ends.

CDR3 sequence reads: CASQLRESTDTQYF. The CDR3 nucleotides are TGTGCCAGTCAGCTCAGGGAATCCACAGATACGCAGTATTTT. The chain couples TRBV2 to TRBJ2-3; a possible D gene is TRBD1 (5 bases). V lost 9 bases to trimming and J lost 2 bases, with 15 bases between them. This CDR3 comprises 14 residues. Germline CDR1 is SNHLY and CDR2 is FYNNEI.

The chain carries TRBV28 and TRBJ2-7, with 10 bases lining up with TRBD1. The CDR3 contains 14 residues. The germline gives CDR1 MDHEN, CDR2 SYDVKM. Trimming removed 5 bases from V and 7 bases from J; junction bases left unmatched: 8. For the CDR3, the DNA is TGTGCCAGCAGTGCTCCGGGACAGGGGAGGGAGCAGTACTTC. Encoded protein: CASSAPGQGREQYF. Looking up the rest from reference TRBV28 and TRBJ2-7 gives the full variable domain: DVKVTQSSRYLVKRTGEKVFLECVQDMDHENMFWYRQDPGLGLRLIYFSYDVKMKEKGDIPEGYSVSREKKERFSLILESASTNQTSMYLCASSAPGQGREQYFGPGTRLTVT.

The V gene is TRBV19, the J gene TRBJ1-5; no clear D. V was pared by 3 bases and J by 5 bases, with 14 bases between. In germline, CDR1 is LNHDA, CDR2 SQIVND (reference sequence). This CDR3 has 15 residues. The DNA for the CDR3 is TGTGCCAGTAGTATTAAAGGGTACGGGGATCAGCCCCAGCATTTT. Translated: CASSIKGYGDQPQHF.